Each of the 30 T cell receptor beta chains below was sequenced from the same sample in a study of Graves' ophthalmopathy and Graves' hyperthyroidism listed by TCRdb under 2018. The instrument was an Illumina HiSeq 2000. For repertoire sequencing, the TCR beta CDR3 regions were amplified from RNA transcripts. The first round of RT-PCR was done with HTBI primers and the Qiagen OneStep RT-PCR kit, and was followed by a second round of multiplex PCR, then size selection and purification. Using fastp trimming at Q25 and MiXCR clonotype assembly, TCRdb reanalyzed the public sequencing data and kept in-frame beta chains. Records with the same CDR3 protein are collapsed into one entry carrying the most frequent genes and DNA. This sample is represented by roughly 600,000 distinct CDR3 sequences; under 45% of them were singletons. About 4.6% of the sample is taken by the ten largest. Sequencing input: peripheral blood or thyroid tissue (not recorded which). The receptors were sampled from an adult man with Graves' hyperthyroidism.

This chain uses TRBV6-1 with TRBJ2-7; possibly TRBD1 for D (6 bases). Germline CDR1 reads MNHNS; CDR2 reads SASEGT. Trimming shortened V by 1 base and J by 2 bases, and 15 bases separated the two germline ends. The CDR3 length is 16 residues. For the CDR3, the DNA is TGTGCCAGCAGTGAAGTGGTCCGGGACAAGACCTACGAGCAGTACTTC. Translated: CASSEVVRDKTYEQYF.

CDR3 in amino acids: CAIWTGFGNTEAFF. The CDR3 region has the DNA TGTGCCATCTGGACAGGGTTCGGGAACACTGAAGCTTTCTTT. V is TRBV10-3 and J is TRBJ1-1; 8 bases match TRBD1. After removal of 8 bases from V and 1 base from J, the junction contained 6 bases not matched to a gene. The CDR3 consists of 14 residues. Germline lookup yields CDR1 ENHRY and CDR2 SYGVKD.

The V call is TRBV7-2, the J call TRBJ1-5; tentative D call: TRBD1 (5 bases). Germline CDR1 reads SGHTA; CDR2 reads FQGNSA. V gave up 2 bases and J gave up 11 bases, with 25 bases separating them. The CDR3 sequence is 17 residues long. Written as DNA, the CDR3 is TGTGCCAGCAGCTTAAGTGGGGCGGGTACAGGAGGGGAGACCCAGCATTTT. Translation: CASSLSGAGTGGETQHF. Full variable domain (rest looked up from reference TRBV7-2 and TRBJ1-5): GAGVSQSPSNKVTEKGKDVELRCDPISGHTALYWYRQSLGQGLEFLIYFQGNSAPDKSGLPSDRFSAERTGGSVSTLTIQRTQQEDSAVYLCASSLSGAGTGGETQHFGDGTRLSIL.

As concerns this clonotype: Mismatch with germline at one junction end may stem from a read error. The gene calls are TRBV7-7 and TRBJ2-7; TRBD1 matches at 7 bases. The CDR3 extends over 14 amino acids. Per the germline V gene, CDR1 is SSHAT and CDR2 is FNYEAQ (reference sequence). The CDR3 loop is CASSANRGYYEQYF. The CDR3 DNA reads as TGTGCTAGCAGCGCCAACAGGGGCTACTACGAGCAGTACTTC.

This clonotype was counted at least ten times. The rearrangement uses TRBV14 and TRBJ1-2; no firm D call. Trimming shortened V by 1 base and J by 3 bases, and 9 bases separated the two germline ends. Germline CDR1 reads SGHDN; CDR2 reads FVKESK. The length of the CDR3 is 14 residues. As DNA, the CDR3 is TGTGCCAGCAGCCAAGTTGGAGGTGACTATGGCTACACCTTC. Encoded protein: CASSQVGGDYGYTF. The full variable domain, with the rest looked up from reference TRBV14 and TRBJ1-2, is EAGVTQFPSHSVIEKGQTVTLRCDPISGHDNLYWYRRVMGKEIKFLLHFVKESKQDESGMPNNRFLAERTGGTYSTLKVQPAELEDSGVYFCASSQVGGDYGYTFGSGTRLTVV.

This clonotype was recorded many times. The chain combines TRBV2 with TRBJ1-5; 10 bases are a match to TRBD1. V lost 10 bases to trimming and J lost 7 bases; unmatched junction nucleotides: 10. The CDR3 sequence is 14 residues long. CDR1 SNHLY and CDR2 FYNNEI come from the germline V gene. The CDR3 DNA reads as TGTGCCATCAAGGACAGGGGGTCGGGCCAGCCCCAGCATTTT. Its protein is CAIKDRGSGQPQHF.

Ten or more counts support this clonotype. The genes are TRBV19 and TRBJ2-7; D is unresolved. With 5 bases removed from V and 2 bases from J, the gap between germline ends came to 16 bases. Germline assignment: CDR1 LNHDA and CDR2 SQIVND (reference sequence). The CDR3 loop spans 15 amino acids. The CDR3: CASSLGPGATYEQYF. The CDR3 nucleotides read TGTGCCAGTAGTTTAGGACCGGGCGCGACCTACGAGCAGTACTTC.

This clonotype has a count of ten or more. The chain uses TRBV6-2 or TRBV6-3 and TRBJ2-7; TRBD2 aligns across 11 bases. The CDR3 has 14 amino acids. Germline CDR1 is MNHEY and CDR2 is SVGEGT. Trimming at V came to 6 bases and at J to 5 bases, leaving 6 bases not matched to a gene. The DNA for the CDR3 is TGTGCCAGCAGACCACTAGCGGGAGAGGACGAGCAGTACTTC. The encoded protein is CASRPLAGEDEQYF.

This chain connects TRBV9 to TRBJ1-2, with 9 bases that match TRBD1. Looked up from germline, CDR1 is SGDLS and CDR2 is YYNGEE. V shed 3 bases, J shed 4 bases, and the junction held 16 bases outside the gene matches. This CDR3 is 18 amino acids long. The CDR3: CASSAYDRGSAAAYGYTF. In DNA, the CDR3 is TGTGCCAGCAGCGCATATGACAGGGGGTCCGCTGCCGCCTATGGCTACACCTTC. The variable domain in full, with the rest retrieved from reference TRBV9 and TRBJ1-2, is DSGVTQTPKHLITATGQRVTLRCSPRSGDLSVYWYQQSLDQGLQFLIQYYNGEERAKGNILERFSAQQFPDLHSELNLSSLELGDSALYFCASSAYDRGSAAAYGYTFGSGTRLTVV.

This clonotype appeared many times. The chain combines TRBV9 with TRBJ2-5, with D unresolved. Trimming shortened V by 3 bases and J by 1 base, and 7 bases separated the two germline ends. Germline V CDR1 and CDR2: SGDLS, YYNGEE. The CDR3 is made up of 13 amino acids. CDR3 region: CASSATLQETQYF. CDR3 nucleotides: TGTGCCAGCAGCGCTACCCTCCAAGAGACCCAGTACTTC.

Turning to this clonotype: Without the conserved terminal phenylalanine or tryptophan, this CDR3 likely stems from a read error. This chain connects TRBV19 to TRBJ2-3, with 8 bases that match TRBD2. Germline V CDR1 and CDR2: LNHDA, SQIVND (reference sequence). The V gene end was trimmed by 4 bases and the J gene end by 3 bases; junction bases not matched to a gene: 12. This CDR3 has 17 amino acids. The DNA for the CDR3 is TGTGCCAGTAGTACCTCCGGGACTAGAGGAGTGACAGATACGCAGTATTCT. It yields the protein CASSTSGTRGVTDTQYS.

Points on this clonotype: A single base separates this from a much larger clone, so it may be a read error. CDR3 in amino acids: CASSKPGQNTRELFF. CDR3 in DNA: TGCGCCAGCAGCAAACCGGGACAGAACACCCGGGAGCTGTTTTTT. The gene calls are TRBV5-1 and TRBJ2-2; 7 bases are a match to TRBD1. CDR3 length: 15 amino acids. From germline, CDR1 is SGHRS and CDR2 YFSETQ.

The chain combines TRBV20-1 with TRBJ1-5, with 8 positions matching TRBD1. Germline loops: CDR1 DFQATT, CDR2 SNEGSKA (reference sequence). CDR3 length: 15 residues. J lost 2 bases, V lost 5 bases, and 8 bases had no gene match. The CDR3 sequence: CSAGVGTGGNQPQHF. The DNA for the CDR3 is TGCAGTGCTGGAGTTGGGACAGGAGGCAATCAGCCCCAGCATTTT.

The rearrangement uses TRBV29-1 and TRBJ2-2; perhaps TRBD1 as D (5 bases). The V and J ends lost 7 bases and 2 bases respectively, with 11 bases between them. This CDR3 comprises 13 residues. CDR1 and CDR2 from the germline V gene are SQVTM and ANQGSEA. The CDR3 loop is CSARGSNTGELFF. CDR3 bases: TGCAGCGCTAGGGGTTCAAACACCGGGGAGCTGTTTTTT.

This clonotype has at least ten counts. This chain joins TRBV29-1 and TRBJ1-1, with 7 bases identical to TRBD1. The CDR3 is 13 amino acids. The ends lost 3 bases at V and 5 bases at J; junction bases unmatched: 6. Germline assignment: CDR1 SQVTM and CDR2 ANQGSEA. The CDR3 DNA is TGCAGCGTTGAGGGATCAGGGGGAACTGAAGCTTTCTTT. Amino acid sequence: CSVEGSGGTEAFF.

The chain links TRBV29-1 to TRBJ2-3; TRBD2 agrees at 12 bases. Germline V gene lookup returns CDR1 SQVTM and CDR2 ANQGSEA. The CDR3 is made up of 15 amino acids. V shed 6 bases and J 3 bases; nucleotides not matched to a gene: 7. DNA of the CDR3: TGCAGCGTGAATCTAGCGGGGGGGTGGACAGATACGCAGTATTTT. This gives the protein CSVNLAGGWTDTQYF.

In its sample, this clonotype was seen many times. The rearrangement links TRBV28 to TRBJ1-2; weak D call: TRBD1 (6 bases). Germline values: CDR1 MDHEN, CDR2 SYDVKM. The CDR3 loop spans 14 amino acids. V was shortened by 5 bases and J by 2 bases, with 12 bases between the two germline ends. The CDR3 DNA sequence: TGTGCCAGCAGTCCGGGACATTTGAACTATGGCTACACCTTC. The encoded protein is CASSPGHLNYGYTF.

Note on this clonotype: As the CDR3 is not closed by the conserved phenylalanine or tryptophan, this likely results from a read error. The chain uses TRBV27 and TRBJ2-7, with no clear D. The CDR3 runs 13 residues. The germline gives CDR1 MNHEY, CDR2 SMNVEV (reference sequence). The CDR3 reads CASSPTETYGQYS. The CDR3 bases are TGTGCCAGCAGTCCGACGGAGACCTACGGGCAGTACTCC.

In this sample, this clonotype turned up a few times. The junction differs from germline at one of its ends, possibly a read error. The rearrangement uses TRBV7-3 and TRBJ2-7; D may match TRBD1 or TRBD2 (5 bases each). Germline values: CDR1 SGHTA, CDR2 FQGTGA. CDR3 length: 15 residues. The CDR3 DNA is TGCGCCAGCAGCCGAGGTAGAGGGGACTCCTACGAGCAGTACTTC. Its translation: CASSRGRGDSYEQYF.

There are many counts of this clonotype. CDR3 sequence (DNA): TGTGCCAGCAGCCCGTCGAACAGGTTAACTAATGAAAAACTGTTTTTT. Its protein is CASSPSNRLTNEKLFF. The chain joins TRBV5-6 to TRBJ1-4; tentatively, D is TRBD1 (5 bases). This CDR3 has 16 residues. The germline V gene has CDR1 SGHDT and CDR2 YYEEEE. V was pared by 4 bases and J by 1 base, with 14 bases between.

CDR3 nucleotides: TGTGCCAGCAGCGTAGGGTCAGGGGGGAGTAATGAAAAACTGTTTTTT. Protein: CASSVGSGGSNEKLFF. This chain links TRBV9 with TRBJ1-4, with 7 bases that match TRBD1. The junction had 6 bases not matched to a gene; V was cut back by 0 bases and J by 4 bases. The length of the CDR3 is 16 residues. Germline CDR1 SGDLS, CDR2 YYNGEE.

This clonotype was observed a handful of times. The gene calls are TRBV7-2 and TRBJ1-1, with D possibly being TRBD1 (5 bases). The germline V gene has CDR1 SGHTA and CDR2 FQGNSA. V gave up 5 bases and J gave up 0 bases, with 13 bases separating them. This CDR3 region has 15 residues. The CDR3 bases are TGTGCCAGCAGCAGCGTGGACACCTTGAACACTGAAGCTTTCTTT. It yields the protein CASSSVDTLNTEAFF.

This clonotype was observed at least ten times. The rearrangement uses TRBV12-3 or TRBV12-4 and TRBJ1-1; D ambiguous. V shed 7 bases and J shed 1 base, with 10 bases lying between them. This CDR3 contains 13 residues. As DNA, the CDR3 is TGTGCCAGCAAAGGACCGTCGAACACTGAAGCTTTCTTT. This gives the protein CASKGPSNTEAFF.

The V and J genes are TRBV10-2 and TRBJ1-6; maybe TRBD1 (5 bases). The CDR3 runs 13 residues. CDR1 is WSHSY, CDR2 SAAADI, per germline. Between the trimmed V and J ends, which lost 4 bases and 8 bases, there was a span of 9 bases. The CDR3: CASSVGGDSPLHF. The CDR3 DNA is TGCGCCAGCAGTGTTGGGGGGGATTCACCCCTCCACTTT.

About this clonotype itself: A much larger clone differs from this one at a single base, so this may be a read error. This chain joins TRBV6-5 and TRBJ2-7; tentative D call: TRBD2 (5 bases). CDR3 size: 12 residues. Germline assignment: CDR1 MNHEY and CDR2 SVGAGI. The CDR3 here is CAGSQQRGEQYF. The DNA of the CDR3 is TGTGCCGGCAGCCAACAACGGGGCGAGCAGTACTTC.

This clonotype was observed many times. The chain uses TRBV5-1 and TRBJ1-2; 8 nucleotides line up with TRBD1. Germline CDR1 and CDR2: SGHRS and YFSETQ. This CDR3 has 15 amino acids. Unmatched junction bases numbered 7, after V lost 3 bases and J lost 3 bases. CDR3 sequence reads: CASSSVGQGDYGYTF. CDR3 sequence (DNA): TGCGCCAGCAGCTCGGTTGGACAGGGTGACTATGGCTACACCTTC. Full variable domain (missing parts from reference TRBV5-1 and TRBJ1-2): KAGVTQTPRYLIKTRGQQVTLSCSPISGHRSVSWYQQTPGQGLQFLFEYFSETQRNKGNFPGRFSGRQFSNSRSEMNVSTLELGDSALYLCASSSVGQGDYGYTFGSGTRLTVV.

This chain joins TRBV20-1 and TRBJ1-5, with a weak D call TRBD1 (5 bases). The V gene lost 8 bases and the J gene lost 4 bases, with 18 bases spanning the gap. The length of the CDR3 is 14 residues. Germline CDR1 and CDR2: DFQATT and SNEGSKA (reference sequence). This CDR3 is CSILGGQANQPQHF. Here the CDR3 DNA reads TGCAGTATCCTTGGGGGTCAGGCTAATCAGCCCCAGCATTTT.

As DNA, the CDR3 is TGCGCCAGCAGCTTGGGGGCGTCCAAAAACATTCAGTACTTC. It translates to CASSLGASKNIQYF. The chain is built from TRBV5-1 and TRBJ2-5; D gene ambiguous. The DNA end favors TRBJ2-4, so the J call may be wrong. The CDR3 is made up of 14 amino acids. Germline V gives CDR1 SGHRS, CDR2 YFSETQ.

V and J are TRBV7-8 and TRBJ2-7; D unresolved. V lost 5 bases to trimming and J lost 6 bases, with 8 bases between them. The CDR3 spans 11 residues. Germline V gives CDR1 SGHVS, CDR2 FQNEAQ. The CDR3, as DNA: TGTGCCAGCAGCACATCCCTCGAGCAGTACTTC. Its protein product is CASSTSLEQYF.

Ten or more counts support this clonotype. The J gene is TRBJ2-7, the V gene TRBV5-1; 8 nucleotides match TRBD1. The V and J ends lost 0 bases and 6 bases, in that order; junction bases with no gene match: 2. The germline gives CDR1 SGHRS, CDR2 YFSETQ. The CDR3 is made up of 13 amino acids. This chain's CDR3 is CASSLAGGSEQYF. CDR3 sequence (DNA): TGCGCCAGCAGCTTGGCAGGGGGCAGCGAGCAGTACTTC.